The next 3 T cell receptor beta chains were all read from a single sample in a study of T cells in Graves' hyperthyroidism and ophthalmopathy. Amplification targeted TCR beta CDR3 regions from RNA transcripts. RT-PCR in the first round (using the HTBI primer set) targeted the TCR CDR3. TCRdb re-called the multiplex PCR reads with MiXCR, one entry per CDR3 protein. The data contain hundreds of thousands of distinct CDR3 sequences, about 14% of them singletons. The source material was blood. Receptors were obtained from a woman under 40 with Graves' hyperthyroidism.

A few counts support this clonotype. The rearrangement joins TRBV28 to TRBJ2-7, with 11 bases identical to TRBD2. The CDR3 spans 17 residues. The V and J ends lost 5 bases and 5 bases, in that order; junction bases with no gene match: 14. CDR1 is MDHEN, CDR2 SYDVKM, per germline. The CDR3 DNA sequence: TGTGCCAGCAGTGTAATTGGGGAACTAGCGGGGGCTGACGAGCAGTACTTC. Protein product: CASSVIGELAGADEQYF.

This clonotype was detected only once. The CDR3, as DNA: TGCAGTGCTGGCACAGGGTACAATGAGCAGTTCTTC. As protein: CSAGTGYNEQFF. The chain employs TRBV20-1 and TRBJ2-1; a possible D gene is TRBD1 (6 bases). With 5 bases removed from V and 4 bases from J, the gap between germline ends came to 9 bases. Germline V lookup: CDR1 DFQATT, CDR2 SNEGSKA (reference sequence). The CDR3 extends over 12 amino acids.

This clonotype was seen at least ten times. The genes are TRBV12-3 or TRBV12-4 and TRBJ2-4; 9 nucleotides match TRBD2. V shed 6 bases and J 9 bases; nucleotides not matched to a gene: 15. The CDR3 runs to 16 residues. The DNA for the CDR3 is TGTGCCAGCAGCTCGACATATTTAGCGGGAGAATCCATTCAGTACTTC. It codes for CASSSTYLAGESIQYF.